Listed below are T cell receptor beta chains from one sample, sequenced in a study of T cells in Graves' hyperthyroidism and ophthalmopathy. TCRdb reprocessed the multiplex PCR reads via MiXCR and lists one record per CDR3 protein. Of about 520,000 distinct CDR3 sequences listed, less than 25% are singletons. Sequences were obtained from blood. These receptors came from a woman aged 30 to 39 with Graves' ophthalmopathy. Both conserved end residues are part of each CDR3.

TRBV7-2 14 CASSLPLVSYEQYF
TRBV10-1 13 CASSENGAMEAFF
TRBV29-1 16 CSVDGTEGNAGNTIYF
TRBV12-3/TRBV12-4 16 CASSFSRTSTGNTIYF
TRBV7-2 13 CASSPDRTYEQYF
TRBV7-9 14 CASSSAQGSYTIYF
TRBV18 14 CASSPGTINQPQHF
TRBV12-3/TRBV12-4 14 CASRSGTDNYEQYF
TRBV7-3 13 CASSLIPTGELFF
TRBV20-1 12 CSAEGDLYEQYF
TRBV15 13 CATGGQRNQPQHF
TRBV6-1 14 CASSETGSHTEAFF
TRBV11-2 12 CASSTLAGLQYF
TRBV10-3 13 CAIDRGLGYEQYF
TRBV10-3 15 CAISDPMTGAYGYTF
TRBV10-1 12 CASSDGPETQYF
TRBV28 15 CASSFSPGHTYEQYF
TRBV7-8 16 CASSPGTAAYNSPLHF
TRBV6-2/TRBV6-3 16 CASSQDGDLPSYEQYF
TRBV6-2/TRBV6-3 12 CASSLLGDGYTF
TRBV6-2/TRBV6-3 17 CASSFAASGAAKNIQYF
TRBV11-1 14 CASSLEVRGYEQYF
TRBV12-3/TRBV12-4 12 CASTEGARGYTF
TRBV29-1 13 CSVRTSGRRTQYF
TRBV10-3 15 CAISESDRVFYGYTF
TRBV6-5 15 CASRSPPGQYYEQYF
TRBV6-2/TRBV6-3 15 CASSNRDGYNQPQHF
TRBV6-2/TRBV6-3 17 CASSPQLQGRGNQPQHF
TRBV5-1 17 CASSLFSAQTVNTEAFF
TRBV5-1 15 CASSLGRANTGELFF
TRBV6-4 15 CASALGAWGTGELFF
TRBV6-1 13 CASSVDRGETQYF
TRBV10-3 14 CAISESGGNTEAFF
TRBV2 13 CASGQISNQPQHF
TRBV18 12 CASSPQGSTRYF
TRBV19 14 CASSIKGANTEAFF
TRBV6-2/TRBV6-3 13 CASSYEGHTEAFF
TRBV5-1 15 CASSPEGTPGQPQHF
TRBV6-1 12 CASNRPPYEQYF
TRBV6-1 15 CASGPLDRVPQPQHF
TRBV12-3/TRBV12-4 17 CASSLGTSGRVGETQYF
TRBV13 15 CASSHGQGPQETQYF
TRBV7-3 13 CASSLIGGDGYTF
TRBV7-9 14 CASSFTGGGETQYF
TRBV6-1 13 CASKLYMNTEAFF
TRBV20-1 14 CSAIHSGRPYEQYF
TRBV15 15 CATSRVRDRGTEAFF
TRBV10-3 15 CAISEGGAYGETQYF
TRBV28 14 CASTHGTDVYGYTF
TRBV6-1 10 CASGDYEQYF
TRBV6-2/TRBV6-3 16 CASSYWDRALNYGYTF
TRBV19 13 CASRPHSNTEAFF
TRBV19 14 CASSTDRWGQPQHF
TRBV15 14 CATSRPSNGNGYTF